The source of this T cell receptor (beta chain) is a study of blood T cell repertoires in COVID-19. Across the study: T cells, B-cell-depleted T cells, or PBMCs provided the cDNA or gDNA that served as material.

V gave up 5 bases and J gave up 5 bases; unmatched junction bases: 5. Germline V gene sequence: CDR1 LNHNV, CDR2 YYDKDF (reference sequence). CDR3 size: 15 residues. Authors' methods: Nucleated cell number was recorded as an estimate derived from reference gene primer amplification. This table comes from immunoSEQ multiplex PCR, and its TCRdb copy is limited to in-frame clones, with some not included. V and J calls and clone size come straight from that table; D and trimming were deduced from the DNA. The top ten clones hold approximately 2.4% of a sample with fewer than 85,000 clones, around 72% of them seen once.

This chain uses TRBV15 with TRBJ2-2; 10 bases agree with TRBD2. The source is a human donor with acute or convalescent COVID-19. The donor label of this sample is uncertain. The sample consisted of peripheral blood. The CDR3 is CATSPQGLATGELFF. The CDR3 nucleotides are TGTGCCACCAGCCCTCAGGGACTAGCGACCGGGGAGCTGTTTTTT.